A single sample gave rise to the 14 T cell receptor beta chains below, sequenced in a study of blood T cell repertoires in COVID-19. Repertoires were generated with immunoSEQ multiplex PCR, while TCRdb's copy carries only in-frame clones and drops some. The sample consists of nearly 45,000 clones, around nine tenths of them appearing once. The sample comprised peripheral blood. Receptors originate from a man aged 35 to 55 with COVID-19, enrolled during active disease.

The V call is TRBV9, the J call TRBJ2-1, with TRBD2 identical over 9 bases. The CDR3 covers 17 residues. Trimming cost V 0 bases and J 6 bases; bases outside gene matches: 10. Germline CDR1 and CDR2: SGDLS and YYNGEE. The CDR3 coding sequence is TGTGCCAGCAGCGTAGCCGCTAGCGGGGTAAGGGGCAATGAGCAGTTCTTC. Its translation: CASSVAASGVRGNEQFF.

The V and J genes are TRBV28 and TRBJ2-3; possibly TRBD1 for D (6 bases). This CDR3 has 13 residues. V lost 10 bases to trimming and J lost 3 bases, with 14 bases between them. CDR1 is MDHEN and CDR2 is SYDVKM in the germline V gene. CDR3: CATGQRPTDTQYF. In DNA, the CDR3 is TGTGCCACAGGACAGAGGCCGACAGATACGCAGTATTTT.

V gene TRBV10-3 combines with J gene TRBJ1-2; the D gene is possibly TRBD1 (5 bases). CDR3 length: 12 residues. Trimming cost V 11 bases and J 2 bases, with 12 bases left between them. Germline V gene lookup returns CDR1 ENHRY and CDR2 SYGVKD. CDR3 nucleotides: TGTGCCTCAGGGAACCCAAACTATGGCTACACCTTC. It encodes CASGNPNYGYTF.

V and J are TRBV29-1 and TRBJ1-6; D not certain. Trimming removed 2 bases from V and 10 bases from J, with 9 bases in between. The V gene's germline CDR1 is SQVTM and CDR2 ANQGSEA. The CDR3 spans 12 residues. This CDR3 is CSVERTLSPLHF. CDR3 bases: TGCAGCGTTGAAAGGACTCTGTCACCCCTCCACTTT.

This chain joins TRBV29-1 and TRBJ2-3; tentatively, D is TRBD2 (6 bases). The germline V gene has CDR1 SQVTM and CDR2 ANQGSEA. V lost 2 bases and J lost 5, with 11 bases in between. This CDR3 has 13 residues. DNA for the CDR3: TGCAGCGTTGAAAAGGGAGGCGTAGATACGCAGTATTTT. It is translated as CSVEKGGVDTQYF.

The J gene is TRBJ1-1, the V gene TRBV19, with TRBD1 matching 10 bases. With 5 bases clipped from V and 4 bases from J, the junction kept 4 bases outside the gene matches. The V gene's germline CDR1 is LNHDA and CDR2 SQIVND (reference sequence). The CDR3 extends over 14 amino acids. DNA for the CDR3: TGTGCCAGTAGTCCGGGACAGGGGCCCACTGAAGCTTTCTTT. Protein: CASSPGQGPTEAFF.

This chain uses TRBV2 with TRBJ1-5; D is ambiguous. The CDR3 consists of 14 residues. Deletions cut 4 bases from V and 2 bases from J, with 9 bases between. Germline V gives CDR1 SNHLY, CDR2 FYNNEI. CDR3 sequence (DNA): TGTGCCAGCAGTGTTGAACGAGGCAATCAGCCCCAGCATTTT. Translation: CASSVERGNQPQHF.

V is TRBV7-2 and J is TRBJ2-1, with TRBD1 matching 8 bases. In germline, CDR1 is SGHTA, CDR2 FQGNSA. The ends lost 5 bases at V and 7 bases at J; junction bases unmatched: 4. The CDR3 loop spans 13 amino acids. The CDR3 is CASSADRVNEQFF. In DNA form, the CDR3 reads TGTGCCAGCAGCGCGGACAGGGTGAATGAGCAGTTCTTC.

This chain's CDR3 is CASSPGQGSWETQYF. The CDR3 region has the DNA TGTGCCAGCAGTCCAGGACAGGGTTCGTGGGAGACCCAGTACTTC. The gene calls are TRBV7-2 and TRBJ2-5; 8 bases map to TRBD1. J was trimmed by 5 bases and V by 6 bases; bases with no gene match: 11. Germline loops: CDR1 SGHTA, CDR2 FQGNSA. The CDR3 is 15 amino acids.

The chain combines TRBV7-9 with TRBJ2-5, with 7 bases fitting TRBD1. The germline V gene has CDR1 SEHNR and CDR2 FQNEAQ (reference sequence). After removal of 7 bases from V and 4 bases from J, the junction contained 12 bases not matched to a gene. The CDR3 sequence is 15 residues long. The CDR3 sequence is CASTERVYRGETQYF. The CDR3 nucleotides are TGTGCCAGCACCGAGAGGGTCTACAGGGGAGAGACCCAGTACTTC.

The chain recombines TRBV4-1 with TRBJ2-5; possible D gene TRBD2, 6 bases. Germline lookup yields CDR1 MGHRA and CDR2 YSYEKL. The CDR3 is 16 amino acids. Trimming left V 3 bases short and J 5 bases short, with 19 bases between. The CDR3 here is CASSQPIGGIRETQYF. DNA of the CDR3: TGCGCCAGCAGCCAGCCCATCGGAGGGATAAGGGAGACCCAGTACTTC.

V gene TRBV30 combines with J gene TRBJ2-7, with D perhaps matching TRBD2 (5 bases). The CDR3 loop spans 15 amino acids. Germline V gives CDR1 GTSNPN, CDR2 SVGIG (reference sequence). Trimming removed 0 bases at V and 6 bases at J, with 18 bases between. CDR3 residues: CAWSVIGGFVGEQYF. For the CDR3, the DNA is TGTGCCTGGAGTGTGATAGGAGGATTTGTCGGCGAGCAGTACTTC.

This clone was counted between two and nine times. CDR3 nucleotide sequence: TGTGCCAGCAGTCTACTCATCGAGTTCTGGACTAGCGGGAGGTCCAATGAGCAGTTCTTC. Its translation is CASSLLIEFWTSGRSNEQFF. This chain joins TRBV6-2 or TRBV6-3 and TRBJ2-1, with TRBD2 matching 14 bases. Per germline, CDR1 MNHEY and CDR2 SVGEGT. V dropped 5 bases and J dropped 6; count of bases not matched to a gene: 18. This CDR3 is 20 amino acids long.

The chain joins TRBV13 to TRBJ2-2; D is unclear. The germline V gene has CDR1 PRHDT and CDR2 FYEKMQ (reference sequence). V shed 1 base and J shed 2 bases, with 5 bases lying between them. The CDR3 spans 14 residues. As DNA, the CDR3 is TGTGCCAGCAGCTTAGTCAGAAACACCGGGGAGCTGTTTTTT. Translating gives CASSLVRNTGELFF.